What follows are 18 T cell receptor beta chains derived from one specimen sequenced in a study of T cells after yellow fever vaccination. In TCRdb, the 5' RACE reads were re-called with MiXCR into one record per CDR3 protein. Of 200,000 to 300,000 distinct CDR3 sequences listed, 10% to 15% are singletons. This specimen consisted of CD4+ T cells sorted from PBMCs, obtained 45 days after the yellow fever booster vaccination. The receptor source for this set is a man aged 30-40 years who received the YFV17D yellow fever vaccine.

This clonotype was recorded many times. The V and J genes are TRBV4-2 and TRBJ2-3, with TRBD2 matching over 7 bases. The junction had 10 bases not matched to a gene; V was cut back by 1 base and J by 0 bases. Germline loops: CDR1 LGHNA, CDR2 YNFKEQ. The CDR3 covers 18 residues. The CDR3 DNA reads TGTGCCAGCAGCCAAGCTGGGGTTGGAGCGGGAAGCACAGATACGCAGTATTTT. This gives the protein CASSQAGVGAGSTDTQYF.

The chain recombines TRBV19 with TRBJ2-7; D gene uncertain. This CDR3 comprises 14 residues. The germline V and J ends were trimmed by 3 bases and 0 bases, with 9 bases remaining between them. Per the germline V gene, CDR1 is LNHDA and CDR2 is SQIVND (reference sequence). The CDR3 here is CASSIGRPSYEQYF. Written as DNA, the CDR3 is TGTGCCAGTAGTATCGGCAGGCCCTCCTACGAGCAGTACTTC. Looking up the rest from reference TRBV19 and TRBJ2-7 gives the full variable domain: DGGITQSPKYLFRKEGQNVTLSCEQNLNHDAMYWYRQDPGQGLRLIYYSQIVNDFQKGDIAEGYSVSREKKESFPLTVTSAQKNPTAFYLCASSIGRPSYEQYFGPGTRLTVT.

The chain combines TRBV27 with TRBJ2-1; 11 positions match TRBD2. Per the germline V gene, CDR1 is MNHEY and CDR2 is SMNVEV (reference sequence). CDR3 length equals 15 residues. J lost 9 bases, V lost 5 bases, and 9 bases had no gene match. The CDR3 is CASSPIDSGRGEQFF. The CDR3 nucleotides read TGTGCCAGCAGTCCTATTGATAGCGGGAGGGGTGAGCAGTTCTTC.

The rearrangement links TRBV7-2 to TRBJ2-5; no definite D call. CDR3 length: 11 amino acids. Per the germline V gene, CDR1 is SGHTA and CDR2 is FQGNSA. V was cut by 1 base and J by 11 bases, with 8 bases left in between. DNA for the CDR3: TGTGCCAGCAGCTTAGACAGCAATCAGTACTTC. Amino acids: CASSLDSNQYF.

CDR3 in amino acids: CASSHHSSNQPQHF. The CDR3 bases are TGTGCCAGCAGCCACCACAGTTCCAATCAGCCCCAGCATTTT. The chain carries TRBV6-1 and TRBJ1-5; D call uncertain. Germline CDR1 MNHNS, CDR2 SASEGT. V dropped 6 bases and J dropped 3 bases, with 12 bases sitting between them. The CDR3 is made up of 14 amino acids.

The chain employs TRBV20-1 and TRBJ2-1, with 8 bases lining up with TRBD2. This CDR3 comprises 13 residues. Trimming cost V 5 bases and J 9 bases; bases outside gene matches: 9. Germline-derived CDR1 and CDR2 are DFQATT and SNEGSKA (reference sequence). The CDR3 here is CSAWSGRVAEQFF. Here the CDR3 DNA reads TGCAGTGCTTGGAGCGGGAGAGTGGCTGAGCAGTTCTTC.

A few counts support this clonotype. The chain joins TRBV20-1 to TRBJ2-4; D gene ambiguous. Trimming stripped 0 bases from V and 1 base from J, with 7 bases between. Per germline, CDR1 DFQATT and CDR2 SNEGSKA (reference sequence). This CDR3 has 14 residues. CDR3 residues: CSARDYAAKNIQYF. DNA for the CDR3: TGCAGTGCTAGAGACTATGCCGCCAAAAACATTCAGTACTTC.

The chain is built from TRBV27 and TRBJ1-6; perhaps TRBD1 as D (5 bases). Germline CDR1 MNHEY, CDR2 SMNVEV (reference sequence). Trimming removed 5 bases from V and 8 bases from J, with 16 bases in between. This CDR3 has 15 amino acids. Here the CDR3 DNA reads TGTGCCAGCAGTCCCGAAAGGGGCGAGGATTCACCCCTCCACTTT. Its protein product is CASSPERGEDSPLHF.

The rearrangement links TRBV18 to TRBJ2-7, with 7 positions matching TRBD2. J was trimmed by 5 bases and V by 3 bases; bases with no gene match: 10. The germline V gene encodes CDR1 KGHSH and CDR2 LQKENI. The CDR3 contains 15 residues. CDR3 bases: TGTGCCAGCTCACCCATGGGCGGGAGTATGAACGAGCAGTACTTC. It encodes CASSPMGGSMNEQYF.

The rearrangement uses TRBV20-1 and TRBJ2-1, with 8 positions matching TRBD2. Germline assignment: CDR1 DFQATT and CDR2 SNEGSKA (reference sequence). V shed 5 bases and J 1 base; nucleotides not matched to a gene: 7. The CDR3 totals 15 residues. CDR3 bases: TGCAGTGCTCCCGAAGCGGGAGAGTCCTACAATGAGCAGTTCTTC. Translation gives CSAPEAGESYNEQFF.

This clonotype appeared a few times. V and J are TRBV3-1 and TRBJ2-4; D perhaps matches TRBD2 (5 bases). Germline V CDR1 and CDR2: LGHDT, YNNKEL (reference sequence). V was shortened by 1 base and J by 12 bases, with 22 bases between the two germline ends. There are 16 residues in the CDR3. Here the CDR3 reads CASSQGLSSGKRDQYF. As DNA, the CDR3 is TGTGCCAGCAGCCAAGGGCTGTCCAGCGGAAAAAGGGATCAGTACTTC.

This clonotype was detected many times. The genes are TRBV29-1 and TRBJ1-4, with 9 positions matching TRBD1. The germline CDR1 and CDR2 sequences are SQVTM and ANQGSEA. CDR3 length: 13 residues. V was clipped by 7 bases and J by 6 bases; unmatched bases: 6. The CDR3 sequence is CSAAGTGYEKLFF. Written as DNA, the CDR3 is TGCAGCGCCGCCGGGACAGGGTATGAAAAACTGTTTTTT. The entire variable domain, with the rest obtained from reference TRBV29-1 and TRBJ1-4, is as follows: SAVISQKPSRDICQRGTSLTIQCQVDSQVTMMFWYRQQPGQSLTLIATANQGSEATYESGFVIDKFPISRPNLTFSTLTVSNMSPEDSSIYLCSAAGTGYEKLFFGSGTQLSVL.

This clonotype has only a few counts. The rearrangement links TRBV5-1 to TRBJ2-2; TRBD1 might be the D (5 bases). The ends were cut back, 4 bases at V and 1 base at J, with 8 bases in the middle. The germline V gene encodes CDR1 SGHRS and CDR2 YFSETQ. The CDR3 is made up of 14 amino acids. Here the CDR3 DNA reads TGCGCCAGCAGCCCTACAGGGAACACCGGGGAGCTGTTTTTT. This translates into CASSPTGNTGELFF.

The rearrangement uses TRBV5-1 and TRBJ1-4, with D possibly being TRBD1 (6 bases). Per the germline V gene, CDR1 is SGHRS and CDR2 is YFSETQ. V was trimmed by 4 bases and J by 5 bases, leaving 15 bases between them. CDR3 size: 15 residues. The CDR3 region has the DNA TGCGCCAGCAGCAATTGGGGGCAGAAGAATGAAAAACTGTTTTTT. Its translation is CASSNWGQKNEKLFF.

The chain recombines TRBV20-1 with TRBJ2-7, with 12 bases identical to TRBD1. The germline V gene has CDR1 DFQATT and CDR2 SNEGSKA (reference sequence). The CDR3 contains 13 residues. V gave up 2 bases and J gave up 6 bases; unmatched junction bases: 2. In DNA, the CDR3 is TGCAGTGCTAGACGGGACAGGGGGCCCGAGCAGTACTTC. It codes for CSARRDRGPEQYF.

This clonotype was counted at least ten times. This chain joins TRBV12-3 or TRBV12-4 and TRBJ2-7; 16 bases are a match to TRBD2. After removal of 5 bases from V and 0 bases from J, the junction contained 4 bases not matched to a gene. The CDR3 totals 17 residues. CDR3 amino acids: CASSPGLAGGTSYEQYF. Here the CDR3 DNA reads TGTGCCAGCAGTCCGGGACTAGCGGGAGGGACCTCCTACGAGCAGTACTTC.

This chain joins TRBV7-2 and TRBJ2-2; 10 bases match TRBD2. The germline CDR1 and CDR2 sequences are SGHTA and FQGNSA. The CDR3 covers 17 residues. With V trimmed by 2 bases and J by 8 bases, 11 bases remained unmatched. CDR3 sequence (DNA): TGTGCCAGCAGCTTATTTCGTCCTAGCGGGAGTACTGGGGAGCTGTTTTTT. Its translation: CASSLFRPSGSTGELFF.

This clonotype appeared a few times. The gene calls are TRBV5-1 and TRBJ2-7; 14 bases agree with TRBD2. With V trimmed by 4 bases and J by 2 bases, 14 bases remained unmatched. This CDR3 contains 19 residues. CDR1 SGHRS and CDR2 YFSETQ come from the germline V gene. The CDR3 protein is CASSLHTPGLAGGTYEQYF. CDR3 nucleotides: TGCGCCAGCAGCCTACACACTCCCGGACTAGCGGGAGGAACCTACGAGCAGTACTTC.